This entry describes one T cell receptor beta chain. One junction end does not reproduce the germline sequence, and a read error may be involved. The same CDR3 also results from other DNA sequences found in this sample. The entry originates in a study of blood T cell repertoires in COVID-19. This CDR3 region has 13 residues. Per germline, CDR1 SGHAT and CDR2 FQNNGV. Sequencing was performed with immunoSEQ multiplex PCR; in TCRdb, only in-frame clones are kept and a portion is missing. The sample holds roughly 100,000 clones, 70% to 85% seen once. Material: peripheral blood. This receptor was obtained from a man in his 70s with active or convalescent COVID-19. The chain combines TRBV11-2 with TRBJ2-2; possibly TRBD2 for D (5 bases). The CDR3 DNA reads as TGTGCCAGCAGCTTTATGTTCACCGGGGAGTTGTTTTTT. The encoded protein is CASSFMFTGELFF.